The T cell receptor beta chain under discussion was sequenced for a study of T-cell reconstitution after alpha-beta-depleted transplantation in children. This clonotype was seen a few times. The CDR3 is 14 amino acids. Germline CDR1 and CDR2: SGDLS and YYNGEE. Deletions cut 2 bases from V and 4 bases from J, with 13 bases between. This sample's TCRbeta library carried unique molecular identifier barcodes. TCRdb reanalysed the PCR reads using MiXCR and keeps one entry per CDR3 protein. The data show about 610,000 distinct CDR3 sequences, 8% to 11% seen once. The receptor was derived from a human donor who donated a stem cell graft to a child with acute myeloid leukemia. V and J are TRBV9 and TRBJ2-7; D unclear. Material: PBMCs from the stem cell graft donor, obtained from the stem cell graft. This chain's CDR3 is CASSVGPLGYEQYF. The CDR3 nucleotides read TGTGCCAGCAGCGTGGGTCCTCTCGGGTACGAGCAGTACTTC.